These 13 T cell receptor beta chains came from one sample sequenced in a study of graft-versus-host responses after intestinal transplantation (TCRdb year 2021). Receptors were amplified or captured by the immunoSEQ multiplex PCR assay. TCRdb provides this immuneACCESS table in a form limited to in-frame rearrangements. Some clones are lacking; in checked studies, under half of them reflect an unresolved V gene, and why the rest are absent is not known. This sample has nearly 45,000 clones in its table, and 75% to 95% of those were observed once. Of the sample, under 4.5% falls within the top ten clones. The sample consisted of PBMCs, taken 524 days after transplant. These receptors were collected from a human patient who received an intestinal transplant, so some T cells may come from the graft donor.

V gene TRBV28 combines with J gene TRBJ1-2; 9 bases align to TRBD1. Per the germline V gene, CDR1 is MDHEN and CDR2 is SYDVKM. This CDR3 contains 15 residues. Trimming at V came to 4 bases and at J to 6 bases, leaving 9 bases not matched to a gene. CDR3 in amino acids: CASSSTGTGLHGYTF. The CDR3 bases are TGTGCCAGCAGTTCCACCGGGACAGGGTTACATGGCTACACCTTC.

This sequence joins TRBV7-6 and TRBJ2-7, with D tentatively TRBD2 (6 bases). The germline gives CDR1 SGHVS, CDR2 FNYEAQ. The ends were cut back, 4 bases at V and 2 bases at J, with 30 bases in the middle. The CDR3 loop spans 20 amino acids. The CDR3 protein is CASSYDPPQRVLSLTYEQYF. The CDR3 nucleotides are TGTGCCAGCAGCTATGACCCCCCTCAGCGGGTTCTCTCACTTACCTACGAGCAGTACTTC.

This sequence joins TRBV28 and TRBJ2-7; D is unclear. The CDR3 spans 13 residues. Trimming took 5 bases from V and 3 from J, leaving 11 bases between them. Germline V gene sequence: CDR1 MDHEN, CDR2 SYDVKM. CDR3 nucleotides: TGTGCCAGCAGTCTATCCGGCGGCTACGAGCAGTACTTC. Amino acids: CASSLSGGYEQYF.

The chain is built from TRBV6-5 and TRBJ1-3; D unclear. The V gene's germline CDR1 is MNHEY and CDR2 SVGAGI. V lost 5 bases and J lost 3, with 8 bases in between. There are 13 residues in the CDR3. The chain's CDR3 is CASSPYSGNTIYF. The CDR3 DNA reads TGTGCCAGCAGTCCATACAGTGGAAACACCATATATTTT.

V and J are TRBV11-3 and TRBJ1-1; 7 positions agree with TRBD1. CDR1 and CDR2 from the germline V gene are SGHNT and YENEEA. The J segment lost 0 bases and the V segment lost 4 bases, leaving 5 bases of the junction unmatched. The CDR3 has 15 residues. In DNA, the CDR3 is TGTGCCAGCAGCTCCAAGGGGGCCTTGAACACTGAAGCTTTCTTT. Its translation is CASSSKGALNTEAFF.

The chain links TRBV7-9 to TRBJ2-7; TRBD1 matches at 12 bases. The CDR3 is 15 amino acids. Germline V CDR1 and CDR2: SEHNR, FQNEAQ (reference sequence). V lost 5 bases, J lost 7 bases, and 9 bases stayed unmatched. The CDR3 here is CASSPMGQGAREQYF. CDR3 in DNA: TGTGCCAGCAGCCCCATGGGACAGGGGGCTAGGGAGCAGTACTTC.

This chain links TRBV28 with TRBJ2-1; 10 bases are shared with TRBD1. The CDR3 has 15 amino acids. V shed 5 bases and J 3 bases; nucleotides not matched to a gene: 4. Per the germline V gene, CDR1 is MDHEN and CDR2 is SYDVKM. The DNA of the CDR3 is TGTGCCAGCAGTCCCGGGACAGGGGTCTACAATGAGCAGTTCTTC. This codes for CASSPGTGVYNEQFF.

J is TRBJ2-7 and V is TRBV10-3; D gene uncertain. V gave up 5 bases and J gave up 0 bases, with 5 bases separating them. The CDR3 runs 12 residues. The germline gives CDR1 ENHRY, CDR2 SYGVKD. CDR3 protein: CAISLSSYEQYF. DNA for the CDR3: TGTGCCATCAGTTTAAGCTCCTACGAGCAGTACTTC.

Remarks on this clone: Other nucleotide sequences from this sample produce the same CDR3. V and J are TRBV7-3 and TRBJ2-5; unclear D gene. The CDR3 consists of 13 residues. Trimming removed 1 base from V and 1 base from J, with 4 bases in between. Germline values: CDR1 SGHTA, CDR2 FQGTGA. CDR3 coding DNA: TGTGCCAGCAGCTTAAGTCCCCAAGAGACCCAGTACTTC. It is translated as CASSLSPQETQYF.

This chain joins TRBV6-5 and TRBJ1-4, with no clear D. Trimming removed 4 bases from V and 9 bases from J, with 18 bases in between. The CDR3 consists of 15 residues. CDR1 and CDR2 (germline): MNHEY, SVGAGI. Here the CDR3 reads CASSSLRVEHKKLFF. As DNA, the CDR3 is TGTGCCAGCAGTTCCCTCCGGGTGGAGCATAAAAAACTGTTTTTT.

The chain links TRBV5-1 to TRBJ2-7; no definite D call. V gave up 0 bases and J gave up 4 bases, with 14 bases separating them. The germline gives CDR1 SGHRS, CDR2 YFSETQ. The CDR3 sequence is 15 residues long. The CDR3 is CASSLEPEPRYEQYF. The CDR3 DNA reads TGCGCCAGCAGCTTGGAGCCCGAGCCCAGATACGAGCAGTACTTC. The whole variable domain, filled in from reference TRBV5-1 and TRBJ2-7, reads KAGVTQTPRYLIKTRGQQVTLSCSPISGHRSVSWYQQTPGQGLQFLFEYFSETQRNKGNFPGRFSGRQFSNSRSEMNVSTLELGDSALYLCASSLEPEPRYEQYFGPGTRLTVT.

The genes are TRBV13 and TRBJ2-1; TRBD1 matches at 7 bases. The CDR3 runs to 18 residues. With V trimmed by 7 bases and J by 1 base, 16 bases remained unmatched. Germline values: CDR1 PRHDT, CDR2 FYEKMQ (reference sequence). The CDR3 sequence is CASTLPGSGTASYNEQFF. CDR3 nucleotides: TGTGCCAGCACCCTCCCGGGTTCCGGGACAGCGTCCTACAATGAGCAGTTCTTC.

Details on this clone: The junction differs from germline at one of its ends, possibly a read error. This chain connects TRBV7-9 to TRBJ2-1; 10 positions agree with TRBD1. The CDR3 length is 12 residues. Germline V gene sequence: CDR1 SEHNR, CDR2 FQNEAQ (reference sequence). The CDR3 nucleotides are TGTGCCAGCAGCTTGGGACAGGGGAGCCTTCTCTTC. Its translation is CASSLGQGSLLF.